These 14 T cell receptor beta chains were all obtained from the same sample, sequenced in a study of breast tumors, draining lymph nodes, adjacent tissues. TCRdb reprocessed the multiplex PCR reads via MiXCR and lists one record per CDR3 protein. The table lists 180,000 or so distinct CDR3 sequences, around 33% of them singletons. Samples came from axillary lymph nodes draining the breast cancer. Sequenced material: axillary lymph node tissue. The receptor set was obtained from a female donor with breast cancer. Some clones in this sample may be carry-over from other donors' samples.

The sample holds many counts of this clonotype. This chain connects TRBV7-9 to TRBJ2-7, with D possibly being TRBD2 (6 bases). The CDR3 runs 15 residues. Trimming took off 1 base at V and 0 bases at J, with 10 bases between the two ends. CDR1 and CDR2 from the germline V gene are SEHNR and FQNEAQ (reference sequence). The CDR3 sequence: CASSLVLAISYEQYF. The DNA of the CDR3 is TGTGCCAGCAGCTTAGTGCTAGCGATCTCCTACGAGCAGTACTTC.

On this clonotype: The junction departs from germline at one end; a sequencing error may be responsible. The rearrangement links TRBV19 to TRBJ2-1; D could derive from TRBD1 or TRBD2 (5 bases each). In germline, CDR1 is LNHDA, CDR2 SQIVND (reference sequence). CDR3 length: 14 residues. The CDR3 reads CASTGRKSYNELFF. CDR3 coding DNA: TGTGCCAGCACGGGACGGAAGTCTTACAATGAGCTGTTCTTC.

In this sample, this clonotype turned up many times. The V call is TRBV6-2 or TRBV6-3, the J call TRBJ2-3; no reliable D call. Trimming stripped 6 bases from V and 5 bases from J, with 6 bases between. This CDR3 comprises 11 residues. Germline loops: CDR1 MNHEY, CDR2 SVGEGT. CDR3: CASRRGDTQYF. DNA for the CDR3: TGTGCCAGCAGGCGAGGAGATACGCAGTATTTT.

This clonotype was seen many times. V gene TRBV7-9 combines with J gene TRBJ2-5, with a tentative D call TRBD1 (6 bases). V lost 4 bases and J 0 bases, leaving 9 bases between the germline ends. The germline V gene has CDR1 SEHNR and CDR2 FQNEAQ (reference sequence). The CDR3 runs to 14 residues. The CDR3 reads CASSSGEYQETQYF. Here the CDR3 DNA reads TGTGCCAGCAGCTCAGGGGAGTACCAAGAGACCCAGTACTTC.

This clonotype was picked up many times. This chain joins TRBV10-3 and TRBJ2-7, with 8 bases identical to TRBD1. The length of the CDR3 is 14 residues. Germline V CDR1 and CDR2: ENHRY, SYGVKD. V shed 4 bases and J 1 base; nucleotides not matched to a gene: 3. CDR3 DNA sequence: TGTGCCATCAGTGGGACAGGGACTTCCTACGAGCAGTACTTC. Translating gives CAISGTGTSYEQYF.

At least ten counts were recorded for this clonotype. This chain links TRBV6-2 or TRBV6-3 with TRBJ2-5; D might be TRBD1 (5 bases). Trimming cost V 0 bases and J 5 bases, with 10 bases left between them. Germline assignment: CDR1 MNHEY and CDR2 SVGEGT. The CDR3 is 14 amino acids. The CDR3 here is CASSYSRSGETQYF. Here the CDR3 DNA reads TGTGCCAGCAGTTACTCGCGGTCAGGGGAGACCCAGTACTTC.

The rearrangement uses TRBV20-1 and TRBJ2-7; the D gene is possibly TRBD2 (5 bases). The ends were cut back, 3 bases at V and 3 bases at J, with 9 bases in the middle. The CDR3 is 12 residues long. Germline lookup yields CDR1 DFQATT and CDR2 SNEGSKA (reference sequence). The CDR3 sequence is CSASRRDYEQYF. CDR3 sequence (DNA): TGCAGTGCTAGCCGCCGGGACTACGAGCAGTACTTC.

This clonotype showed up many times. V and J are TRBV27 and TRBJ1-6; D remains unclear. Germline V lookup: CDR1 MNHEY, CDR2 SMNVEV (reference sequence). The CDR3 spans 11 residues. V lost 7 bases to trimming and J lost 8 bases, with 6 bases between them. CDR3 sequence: CASTIHSPLHF. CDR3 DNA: TGTGCCAGCACTATACATTCACCCCTCCACTTT.

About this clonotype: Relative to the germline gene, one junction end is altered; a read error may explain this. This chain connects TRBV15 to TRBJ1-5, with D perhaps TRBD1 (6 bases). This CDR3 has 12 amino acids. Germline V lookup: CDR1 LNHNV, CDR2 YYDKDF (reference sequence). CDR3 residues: CATGRGGQPQHF. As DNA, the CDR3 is TGTGCCACCGGCAGGGGAGGCCAGCCCCAGCATTTT.

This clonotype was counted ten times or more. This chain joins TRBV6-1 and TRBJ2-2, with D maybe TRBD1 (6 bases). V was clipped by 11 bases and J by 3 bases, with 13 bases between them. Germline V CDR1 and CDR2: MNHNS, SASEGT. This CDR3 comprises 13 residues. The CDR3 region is CAGQQVYTGELFF. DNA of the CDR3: TGTGCCGGACAGCAAGTGTACACCGGGGAGCTGTTTTTT.

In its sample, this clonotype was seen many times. This CDR3 reads CASSANGFENSYEQYF. The CDR3 nucleotides are TGTGCCAGCAGCGCAAATGGTTTCGAAAACTCCTACGAGCAGTACTTC. The chain couples TRBV9 to TRBJ2-7; D gene uncertain. Germline assignment: CDR1 SGDLS and CDR2 YYNGEE. V was shortened by 3 bases and J by 0 bases, with 16 bases between the two germline ends. The CDR3 is 16 amino acids.

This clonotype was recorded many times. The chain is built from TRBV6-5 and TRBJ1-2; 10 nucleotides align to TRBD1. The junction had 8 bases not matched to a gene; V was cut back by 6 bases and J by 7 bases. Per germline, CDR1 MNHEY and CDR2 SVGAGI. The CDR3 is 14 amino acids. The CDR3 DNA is TGTGCCAGCAGCAAGGGGGACAGGGGTCTTGGCTACACCTTC. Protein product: CASSKGDRGLGYTF.

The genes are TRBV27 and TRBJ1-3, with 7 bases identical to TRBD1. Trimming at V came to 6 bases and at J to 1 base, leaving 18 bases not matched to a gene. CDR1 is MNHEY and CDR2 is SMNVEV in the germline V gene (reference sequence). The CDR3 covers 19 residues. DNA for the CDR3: TGTGCCAGCAGGCCCACAGGGGTGTCGTATCAGGGATCTGGAAACACCATATATTTT. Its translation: CASRPTGVSYQGSGNTIYF.

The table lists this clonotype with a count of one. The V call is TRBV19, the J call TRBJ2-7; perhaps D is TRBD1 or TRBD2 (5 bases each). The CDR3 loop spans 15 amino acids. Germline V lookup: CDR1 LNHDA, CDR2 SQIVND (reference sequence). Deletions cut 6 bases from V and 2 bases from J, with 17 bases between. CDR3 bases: TGTGCCAGTAGCATTGTGGGGGTAAAGGCCTACGAGCAGTACTTC. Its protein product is CASSIVGVKAYEQYF.